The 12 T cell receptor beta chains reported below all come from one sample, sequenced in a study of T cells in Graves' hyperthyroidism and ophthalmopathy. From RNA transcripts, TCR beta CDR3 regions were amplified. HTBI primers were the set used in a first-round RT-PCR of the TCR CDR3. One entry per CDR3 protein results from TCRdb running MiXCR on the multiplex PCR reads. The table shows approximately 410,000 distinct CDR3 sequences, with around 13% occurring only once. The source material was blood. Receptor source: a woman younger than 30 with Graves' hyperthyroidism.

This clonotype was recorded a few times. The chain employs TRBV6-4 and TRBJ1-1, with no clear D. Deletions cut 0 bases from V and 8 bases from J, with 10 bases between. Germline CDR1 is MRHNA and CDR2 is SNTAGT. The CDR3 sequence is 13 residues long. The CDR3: CASSDSNTREAFF. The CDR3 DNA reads TGTGCCAGCAGTGACTCGAATACCAGGGAAGCTTTCTTT.

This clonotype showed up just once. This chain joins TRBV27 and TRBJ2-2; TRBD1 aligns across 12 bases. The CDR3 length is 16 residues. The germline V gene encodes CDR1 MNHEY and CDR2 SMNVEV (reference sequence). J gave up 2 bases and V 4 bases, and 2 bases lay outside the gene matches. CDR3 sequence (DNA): TGTGCCAGCAGTTCGGGGACAGGGGGCAACACCGGGGAGCTGTTTTTT. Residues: CASSSGTGGNTGELFF.

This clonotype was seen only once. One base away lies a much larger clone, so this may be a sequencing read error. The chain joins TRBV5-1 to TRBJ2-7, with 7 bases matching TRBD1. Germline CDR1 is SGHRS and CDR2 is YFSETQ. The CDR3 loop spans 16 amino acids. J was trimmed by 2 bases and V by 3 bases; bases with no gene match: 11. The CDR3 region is CASSSNNRGDPYEQYF. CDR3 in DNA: TGCGCCAGCAGCTCGAATAACAGGGGCGACCCCTACGAGCAGTACTTC.

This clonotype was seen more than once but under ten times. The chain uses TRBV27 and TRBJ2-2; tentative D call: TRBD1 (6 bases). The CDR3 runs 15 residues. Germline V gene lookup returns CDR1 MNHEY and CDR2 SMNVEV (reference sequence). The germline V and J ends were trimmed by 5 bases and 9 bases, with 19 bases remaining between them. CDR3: CASSVQQGISRELFF. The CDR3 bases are TGTGCCAGCAGTGTACAGCAGGGGATCTCCAGGGAGCTGTTTTTT.

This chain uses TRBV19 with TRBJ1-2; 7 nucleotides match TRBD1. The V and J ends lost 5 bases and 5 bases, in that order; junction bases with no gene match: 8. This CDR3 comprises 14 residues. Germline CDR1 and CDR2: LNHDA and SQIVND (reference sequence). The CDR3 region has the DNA TGTGCCAGTAGTCCGTTCGGACAGGTTTATGGCTACACCTTC. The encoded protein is CASSPFGQVYGYTF.

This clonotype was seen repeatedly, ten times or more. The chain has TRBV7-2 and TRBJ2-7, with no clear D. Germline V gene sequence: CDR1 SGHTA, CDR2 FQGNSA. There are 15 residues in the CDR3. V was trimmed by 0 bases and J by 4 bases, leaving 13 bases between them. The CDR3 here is CASSLAESSFYEQYF. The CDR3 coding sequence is TGTGCCAGCAGCTTAGCCGAATCTAGTTTTTACGAGCAGTACTTC.

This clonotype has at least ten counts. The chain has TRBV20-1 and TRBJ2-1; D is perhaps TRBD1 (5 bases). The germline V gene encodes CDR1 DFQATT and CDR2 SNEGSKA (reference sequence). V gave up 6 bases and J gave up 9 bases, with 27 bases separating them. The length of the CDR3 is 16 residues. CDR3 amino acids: CSAGGFALGVSLEQFF. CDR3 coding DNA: TGCAGTGCGGGTGGATTTGCGTTAGGGGTGAGTCTTGAGCAGTTCTTC.

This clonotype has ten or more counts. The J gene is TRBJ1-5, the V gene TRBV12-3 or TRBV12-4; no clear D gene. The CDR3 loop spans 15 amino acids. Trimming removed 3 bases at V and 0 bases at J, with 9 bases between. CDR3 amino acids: CASSFPGYSNQPQHF. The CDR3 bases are TGTGCCAGCAGTTTCCCAGGTTATAGCAATCAGCCCCAGCATTTT.

CDR3 sequence reads: CASSQSHRGTNEKLFF. CDR3 coding DNA: TGTGCCAGCAGCCAATCCCACAGAGGGACTAATGAAAAACTGTTTTTT. The chain joins TRBV4-2 to TRBJ1-4; D uncertain. V lost 2 bases and J lost 2, with 12 bases in between. The V gene's germline CDR1 is LGHNA and CDR2 YNFKEQ. This CDR3 comprises 16 residues.

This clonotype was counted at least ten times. CDR3 residues: CASSPGKRGAMNTEAFF. CDR3 bases: TGTGCCAGCAGCCCAGGAAAGCGGGGAGCGATGAACACTGAAGCTTTCTTT. V gene TRBV12-3 or TRBV12-4 combines with J gene TRBJ1-1, with D uncertain. Trimming cost V 6 bases and J 0 bases, with 20 bases left between them. The CDR3 loop spans 17 amino acids.

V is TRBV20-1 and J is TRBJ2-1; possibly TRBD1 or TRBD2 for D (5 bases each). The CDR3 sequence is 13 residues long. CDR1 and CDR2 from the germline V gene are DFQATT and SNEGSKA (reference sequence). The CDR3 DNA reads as TGCAGCCTAGAGTGGGGGTCTCTCAATGAGCAGTTCTTC. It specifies CSLEWGSLNEQFF.

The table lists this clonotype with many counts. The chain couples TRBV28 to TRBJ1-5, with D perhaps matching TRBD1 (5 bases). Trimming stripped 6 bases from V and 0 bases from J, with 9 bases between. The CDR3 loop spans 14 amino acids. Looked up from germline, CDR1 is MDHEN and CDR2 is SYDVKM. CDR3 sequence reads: CASRLRGSNQPQHF. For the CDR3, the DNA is TGTGCCAGCAGATTAAGGGGTAGCAATCAGCCCCAGCATTTT.